The 28 T cell receptor beta chains presented below share a single source sample, sequenced in a study of cytomegalovirus exposure and HLA in healthy donors. 13 Jbeta primers and 60 Vbeta primers were used for the PCR. Profiling relied on immunoSEQ multiplex PCR, and the TCRdb table lists in-frame clones only, not all of them. The sample carries about 200,000 clones, 80% to 90% recorded once. The sequencing sample was made of PBMCs. All receptors derive from a man aged 25-40 years in good health and CMV-seronegative.

The V gene is TRBV7-9, the J gene TRBJ1-1; D not resolved. The germline gives CDR1 SEHNR, CDR2 FQNEAQ (reference sequence). Between the trimmed V and J ends, which lost 4 bases and 3 bases, there was a span of 15 bases. The CDR3 has 15 amino acids. CDR3 bases: TGTGCCAGCAGCTCCGATAACGCGCTTTACACTGAAGCTTTCTTT. This encodes CASSSDNALYTEAFF.

This clone was recorded a few times. This chain connects TRBV5-1 to TRBJ2-1; 8 bases match TRBD1. V lost 0 bases and J lost 7; bases outside the gene matches: 3. Germline CDR1 SGHRS, CDR2 YFSETQ. CDR3 size: 14 residues. This CDR3 reads CASSLGQGRNEQFF. The CDR3 DNA follows: TGCGCCAGCAGCTTGGGACAGGGGAGGAATGAGCAGTTCTTC.

The rearrangement links TRBV23-1 to TRBJ1-5; D gene uncertain. TRBV23-1 is sorted into the ORF group, with uncertain function. The V end lost 0 bases, the J end lost 7 bases, and 4 bases lay between the germline ends. The CDR3 consists of 12 residues. This CDR3 is CASSQSRQPQHF. The DNA for the CDR3 is TGCGCCAGCAGTCAATCGCGACAGCCCCAGCATTTT.

The chain combines TRBV5-4 with TRBJ2-5; TRBD1 aligns across 10 bases. Trimming took 4 bases from V and 5 from J; bases not matched to a gene: 11. This CDR3 is 16 amino acids long. The germline V gene encodes CDR1 SGHNT and CDR2 YYREEE (reference sequence). CDR3 sequence (DNA): TGTGCCAGCAGCCCGGGTCCGGGACAGGGGCAGGAGACCCAGTACTTC. Translated: CASSPGPGQGQETQYF.

The CDR3 reads CASSLQGPPYEQYF. The CDR3 DNA sequence: TGCGCCAGCAGTCTACAGGGGCCCCCCTACGAGCAGTACTTC. The chain recombines TRBV5-1 with TRBJ2-7, with 7 bases aligning to TRBD1. This CDR3 contains 14 residues. The germline V gene encodes CDR1 SGHRS and CDR2 YFSETQ. The trim removed 5 bases at V and 2 bases at J, leaving 7 bases unmatched. Full variable domain (rest looked up from reference TRBV5-1 and TRBJ2-7): KAGVTQTPRYLIKTRGQQVTLSCSPISGHRSVSWYQQTPGQGLQFLFEYFSETQRNKGNFPGRFSGRQFSNSRSEMNVSTLELGDSALYLCASSLQGPPYEQYFGPGTRLTVT.

The rearrangement joins TRBV5-6 to TRBJ2-5; 9 bases fit TRBD2. V was pared by 3 bases and J by 4 bases, with 7 bases of the junction left unmatched. CDR3 length: 15 amino acids. The germline V gene encodes CDR1 SGHDT and CDR2 YYEEEE. The CDR3 loop reads CASSSTPAGGETQYF. The CDR3 DNA follows: TGTGCCAGCAGCTCCACTCCAGCGGGGGGAGAGACCCAGTACTTC.

The CDR3, as DNA: TGTGCCATCAGTGAGTGGGGCAGGGCAAACACTGAAGCTTTCTTT. It yields the protein CAISEWGRANTEAFF. V usage is TRBV10-3 and J usage is TRBJ1-1; possible D gene TRBD1, 5 bases. The V and J ends lost 1 base and 2 bases respectively, with 11 bases between them. This CDR3 has 15 amino acids. Per germline, CDR1 ENHRY and CDR2 SYGVKD.

This clone was picked up a small number of times. This rearrangement joins TRBV4-2 to TRBJ2-1, with TRBD2 matching over 9 bases. Germline assignment: CDR1 LGHNA and CDR2 YNFKEQ. The CDR3 sequence is 18 residues long. J lost 7 bases, V lost 4 bases, and 17 bases had no gene match. The CDR3 loop is CASSRVGAGGVSGNEQFF. The CDR3 coding sequence is TGTGCCAGCAGCCGAGTCGGGGCGGGGGGGGTTTCGGGGAATGAGCAGTTCTTC.

The gene calls are TRBV4-3 and TRBJ1-1; 8 bases line up with TRBD1. The CDR3 length is 16 residues. Per the germline V gene, CDR1 is LGHNA and CDR2 is YSLEER. Unmatched junction bases numbered 11, after V lost 1 base and J lost 7 bases. Here the CDR3 DNA reads TGCGCCAGCAGCCAAGGATCCCCGGACAGGGCGTTTGAAGCTTTCTTT. It codes for CASSQGSPDRAFEAFF.

The chain is built from TRBV14 and TRBJ2-7; no clear D. The CDR3 is 18 residues long. The germline gives CDR1 SGHDN, CDR2 FVKESK. V lost 3 bases and J 3 bases, leaving 24 bases between the germline ends. In DNA, the CDR3 is TGTGCCAGCAGCCATCTGAGCCTTCCACCTCTTCCCCACTACGAGCAGTACTTC. Its protein product is CASSHLSLPPLPHYEQYF.

The DNA of the CDR3 is TGTGCCAGCAGTGAGGGGGACACCTTCGGCGATGAGCAGTTCTTC. The encoded protein is CASSEGDTFGDEQFF. The chain employs TRBV2 and TRBJ2-1, with D possibly TRBD1 on 6 matching bases. Trimming stripped 3 bases from V and 8 bases from J, with 17 bases between. The CDR3 runs 15 residues. CDR1 SNHLY and CDR2 FYNNEI come from the germline V gene.

The chain is built from TRBV5-6 and TRBJ2-7; a weak D match, TRBD1 (6 bases). The V and J ends lost 3 bases and 3 bases respectively, with 13 bases between them. Per germline, CDR1 SGHDT and CDR2 YYEEEE. This CDR3 spans 14 amino acids. The CDR3 DNA reads as TGTGCCAGCAGCTACCGGGACATTCACTACGAGCAGTACTTC. Residues: CASSYRDIHYEQYF. The full variable domain, completed using reference TRBV5-6 and TRBJ2-7, is DAGVTQSPTHLIKTRGQQVTLRCSPKSGHDTVSWYQQALGQGPQFIFQYYEEEERQRGNFPDRFSGHQFPNYSSELNVNALLLGDSALYLCASSYRDIHYEQYFGPGTRLTVT.

The chain uses TRBV5-5 and TRBJ2-5; D is perhaps TRBD1 (6 bases). V was cut by 2 bases and J by 3 bases, with 11 bases left in between. The germline gives CDR1 SGHKS, CDR2 YYEKEE (reference sequence). The CDR3 runs to 14 residues. CDR3 amino acids: CASSLRRQEETQYF. The DNA of the CDR3 is TGTGCCAGCAGCTTAAGGCGACAGGAAGAGACCCAGTACTTC. The full variable domain, rest sourced from reference TRBV5-5 and TRBJ2-5, is DAGVTQSPTHLIKTRGQQVTLRCSPISGHKSVSWYQQVLGQGPQFIFQYYEKEERGRGNFPDRFSARQFPNYSSELNVNALLLGDSALYLCASSLRRQEETQYFGPGTRLLVL.

The chain employs TRBV6-1 and TRBJ1-2; D gene ambiguous. V was shortened by 8 bases and J by 2 bases, with 12 bases between the two germline ends. There are 13 residues in the CDR3. Germline V gene lookup returns CDR1 MNHNS and CDR2 SASEGT. The CDR3 nucleotides read TGTGCCAGCGGCCCACAGCTAAACTATGGCTACACCTTC. This sequence encodes CASGPQLNYGYTF.

The V call is TRBV7-2, the J call TRBJ2-7; 7 positions match TRBD1. Trimming at V came to 5 bases and at J to 6 bases, leaving 13 bases not matched to a gene. The CDR3 is 15 amino acids. Germline-derived CDR1 and CDR2 are SGHTA and FQGNSA. The CDR3 is CASSGEGHRGSEQYF. The CDR3 region has the DNA TGTGCCAGCAGCGGCGAGGGCCACAGGGGTAGCGAGCAGTACTTC.

The chain carries TRBV11-1 and TRBJ2-2; D is ambiguous. V was clipped by 4 bases and J by 5 bases, with 11 bases between them. The CDR3 sequence is 14 residues long. CDR1 and CDR2 from the germline V gene are SGHAT and FQDESV (reference sequence). Here the CDR3 reads CASSSTERTGELFF. The CDR3 DNA sequence: TGTGCCAGCAGCTCCACCGAGAGGACCGGGGAGCTGTTTTTT.

This clone has only a few counts. The rearrangement joins TRBV4-2 to TRBJ2-7; 10 bases agree with TRBD2. J gave up 3 bases and V 5 bases, and 4 bases lay outside the gene matches. The length of the CDR3 is 14 residues. Per the germline V gene, CDR1 is LGHNA and CDR2 is YNFKEQ. The CDR3 here is CASSSQRGGYEQYF. The CDR3 region has the DNA TGTGCCAGCAGCTCCCAGCGGGGGGGCTACGAGCAGTACTTC.

Only one count was recorded for this clone. The chain combines TRBV9 with TRBJ1-2; 7 bases agree with TRBD1. Germline V gene lookup returns CDR1 SGDLS and CDR2 YYNGEE. CDR3 length: 17 residues. V lost 3 bases to trimming and J lost 4 bases; unmatched junction nucleotides: 15. This CDR3 reads CASSARGDRGLGYGYTF. The CDR3 DNA is TGTGCCAGCAGCGCCCGCGGGGATAGGGGGCTTGGCTATGGCTACACCTTC.

The V gene is TRBV9, the J gene TRBJ1-3, with D perhaps TRBD1 (5 bases). CDR1 and CDR2 (germline): SGDLS, YYNGEE. CDR3 length: 17 residues. Trimming shortened V by 0 bases and J by 4 bases, and 17 bases separated the two germline ends. DNA of the CDR3: TGTGCCAGCAGCGTAGGCGGAGGGGAAGTCGTCGGAAACACCATATATTTT. Protein sequence: CASSVGGGEVVGNTIYF.

This clone was seen more than once but under ten times. The CDR3 nucleotides read TGTGCCAGCAGTTTGCGGGGGATTTCCAACACAGATACGCAGTATTTT. Translated, it gives CASSLRGISNTDTQYF. The chain has TRBV28 and TRBJ2-3; 7 bases map to TRBD2. The CDR3 is 16 amino acids. Germline lookup yields CDR1 MDHEN and CDR2 SYDVKM. V dropped 3 bases and J dropped 2; count of bases not matched to a gene: 8.

The V gene is TRBV19, the J gene TRBJ1-4; D might be TRBD1 (5 bases). The CDR3 runs 16 residues. From germline, CDR1 is LNHDA and CDR2 SQIVND (reference sequence). V gave up 8 bases and J gave up 5 bases, with 21 bases separating them. DNA of the CDR3: TGTGCCAGTGGTACCGGGGGAGGCCAACCCAATGAAAAACTGTTTTTT. This encodes CASGTGGGQPNEKLFF.

The rearrangement links TRBV4-2 to TRBJ2-7, with 11 nucleotides matching TRBD2. The J segment lost 7 bases and the V segment lost 5 bases, leaving 10 bases of the junction unmatched. This CDR3 is built from 15 residues. Germline lookup yields CDR1 LGHNA and CDR2 YNFKEQ. CDR3 DNA: TGTGCCAGCAGCTTCGGGACTAGCGGTGTTGGGGAGCAGTACTTC. Its protein product is CASSFGTSGVGEQYF.

This CDR3 is CATHPGEHGYTF. In DNA form, the CDR3 reads TGTGCCACCCACCCGGGTGAACATGGCTACACCTTC. The V gene is TRBV10-3, the J gene TRBJ1-2; D ambiguous. Per the germline V gene, CDR1 is ENHRY and CDR2 is SYGVKD. The CDR3 contains 12 residues. With 10 bases removed from V and 6 bases from J, the gap between germline ends came to 15 bases.

V is TRBV28 and J is TRBJ2-1; a weak D match, TRBD2 (5 bases). The CDR3 totals 15 residues. Trimming shortened V by 6 bases and J by 0 bases, and 12 bases separated the two germline ends. Germline V CDR1 and CDR2: MDHEN, SYDVKM. CDR3 in amino acids: CASSNHGGSYNEQFF. In DNA, the CDR3 is TGTGCCAGCAGCAACCACGGAGGCTCCTACAATGAGCAGTTCTTC.

The sample holds a few counts of this clone. The chain links TRBV4-1 to TRBJ2-6; D not resolved. The germline CDR1 and CDR2 sequences are MGHRA and YSYEKL. With 1 base removed from V and 1 base from J, the gap between germline ends came to 11 bases. This CDR3 has 17 residues. This CDR3 is CASSQALVVSGANVLTF. The CDR3 DNA reads as TGCGCCAGCAGCCAAGCTTTAGTGGTGTCTGGGGCCAACGTCCTGACTTTC.

The chain couples TRBV5-5 to TRBJ2-7, with 9 nucleotides matching TRBD1. CDR1 SGHKS and CDR2 YYEKEE come from the germline V gene (reference sequence). V shed 2 bases and J 9 bases; nucleotides not matched to a gene: 12. The CDR3 runs to 15 residues. The CDR3 DNA reads TGTGCCAGCAGCTTACAGGGGGCCCCAGCAAAAGCGCAGTACTTC. As protein: CASSLQGAPAKAQYF.

This clone has more than one count but fewer than ten. The V gene is TRBV7-9, the J gene TRBJ2-7; TRBD1 is a possible D gene (6 bases). V lost 1 base to trimming and J lost 3 bases, with 7 bases between them. Germline loops: CDR1 SEHNR, CDR2 FQNEAQ (reference sequence). This CDR3 comprises 13 residues. The CDR3 loop reads CASSLVGGYEQYF. In nucleotides, the CDR3 is TGTGCCAGCAGCTTAGTAGGGGGCTACGAGCAGTACTTC.

This clone came up once. The chain has TRBV5-1 and TRBJ1-4; weak D call: TRBD1 (6 bases). Trimming pared 4 bases from V and 7 bases from J, leaving 17 bases between. Germline V gives CDR1 SGHRS, CDR2 YFSETQ. The length of the CDR3 is 15 residues. For the CDR3, the DNA is TGCGCCAGCAGCACACAAACAGGGTTGGGTGAAAAACTGTTTTTT. Residues: CASSTQTGLGEKLFF.